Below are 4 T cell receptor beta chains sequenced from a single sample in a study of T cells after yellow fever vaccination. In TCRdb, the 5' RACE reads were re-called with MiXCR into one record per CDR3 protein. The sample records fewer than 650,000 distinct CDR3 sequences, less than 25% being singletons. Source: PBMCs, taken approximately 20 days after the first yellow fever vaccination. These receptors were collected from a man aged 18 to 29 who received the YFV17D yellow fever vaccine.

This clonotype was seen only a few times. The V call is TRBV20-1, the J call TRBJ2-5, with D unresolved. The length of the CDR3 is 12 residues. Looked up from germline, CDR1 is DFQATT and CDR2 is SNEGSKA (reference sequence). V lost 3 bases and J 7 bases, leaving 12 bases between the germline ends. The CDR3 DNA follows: TGCAGTGCTAGTTCCGCCCTAGGGACCCAGTACTTC. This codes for CSASSALGTQYF.

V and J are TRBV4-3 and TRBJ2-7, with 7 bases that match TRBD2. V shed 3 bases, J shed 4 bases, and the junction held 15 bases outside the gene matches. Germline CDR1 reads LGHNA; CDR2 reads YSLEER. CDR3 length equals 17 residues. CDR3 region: CASSQKSIAGTTYEQYF. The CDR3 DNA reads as TGCGCCAGCAGCCAGAAATCTATAGCGGGCACTACATACGAGCAGTACTTC.

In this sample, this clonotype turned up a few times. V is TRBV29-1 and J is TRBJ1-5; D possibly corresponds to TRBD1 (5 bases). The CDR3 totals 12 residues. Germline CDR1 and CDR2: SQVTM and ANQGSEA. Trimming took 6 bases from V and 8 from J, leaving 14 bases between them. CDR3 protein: CSVGGRREPQHF. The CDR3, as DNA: TGCAGCGTCGGGGGAAGACGGGAGCCCCAGCATTTT.

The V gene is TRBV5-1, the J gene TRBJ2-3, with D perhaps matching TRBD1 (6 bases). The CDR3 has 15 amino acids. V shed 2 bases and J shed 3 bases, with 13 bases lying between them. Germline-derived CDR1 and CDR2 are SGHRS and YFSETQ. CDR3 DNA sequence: TGCGCCAGCAGCTTACCCCGGGACATAACAGATACGCAGTATTTT. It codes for CASSLPRDITDTQYF.